Detailed here is one TCR beta chain. The antigen remains unidentified. Researchers amplified the TCR beta CDR3 regions from RNA transcripts. TCR CDR3 underwent first-round RT-PCR with the HTBI primer set. TCRdb re-analysed the multiplex PCR reads in MiXCR, keeping a single row per CDR3 protein. The sample has roughly 290,000 distinct CDR3 sequences, 12% to 15% seen once. Over 18 months, lack of ophthalmopathy progression marked Graves' hyperthyroidism as stable. This sample is drawn from a study of T cells in Graves' hyperthyroidism and ophthalmopathy. As for the study in general: It was at initial diagnosis, before any treatment, that peripheral blood was collected.

CDR1 is SEHNR and CDR2 is FQNEAQ in the germline V gene (reference sequence). Trimming shortened V by 5 bases and J by 0 bases, and 13 bases separated the two germline ends. The CDR3 contains 15 residues. Points from the study as a whole: By a 13 V-J model, ophthalmopathy was set apart from stable hyperthyroidism.

The receptor's source is a woman between 40 and 55 years old with Graves' hyperthyroidism. J is TRBJ2-5 and V is TRBV7-9; D possibly matches TRBD1 or TRBD2 (6 bases each). The sequenced sample consisted of blood. The CDR3 loop reads CASSPGEVNQETQYF. DNA for the CDR3: TGTGCCAGCAGCCCAGGGGAGGTGAACCAAGAGACCCAGTACTTC.